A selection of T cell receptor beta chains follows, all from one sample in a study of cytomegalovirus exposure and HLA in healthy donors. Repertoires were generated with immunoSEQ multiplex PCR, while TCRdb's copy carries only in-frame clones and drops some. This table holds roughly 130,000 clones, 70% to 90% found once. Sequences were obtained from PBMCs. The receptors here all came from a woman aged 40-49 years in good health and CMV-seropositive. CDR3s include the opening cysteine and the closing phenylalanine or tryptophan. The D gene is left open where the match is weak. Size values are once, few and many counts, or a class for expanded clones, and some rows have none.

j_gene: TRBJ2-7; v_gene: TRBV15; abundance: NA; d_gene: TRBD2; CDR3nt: TGTGCCACCAGCCCCCACAGCGGGGAGGTCGAGCAGTACTTC; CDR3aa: CATSPHSGEVEQYF
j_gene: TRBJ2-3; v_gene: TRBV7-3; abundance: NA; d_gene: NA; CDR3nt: TGTGCCAGCGGCCCGCTCCCCGCAGATACGCAGTATTTT; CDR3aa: CASGPLPADTQYF
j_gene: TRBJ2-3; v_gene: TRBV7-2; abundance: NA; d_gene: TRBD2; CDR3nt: TGTGCCAGCAGCTTATCCGGACTAGCGGGGACGGATACGCAGTATTTT; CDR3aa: CASSLSGLAGTDTQYF
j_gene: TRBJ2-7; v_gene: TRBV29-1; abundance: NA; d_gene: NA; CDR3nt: TGCAGCGTTGAAGATCTTACGGGACTCGCTTCCTACGAGCAGTACTTC; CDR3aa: CSVEDLTGLASYEQYF
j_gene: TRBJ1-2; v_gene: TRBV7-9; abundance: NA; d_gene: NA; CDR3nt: TGTGCCAGCAGCCCACATAACTATGGCTACACCTTC; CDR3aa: CASSPHNYGYTF
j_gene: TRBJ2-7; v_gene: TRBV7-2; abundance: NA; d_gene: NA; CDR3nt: TGTGCCAGCAGCTTAGCCCCGTACGAGCAGTACTTC; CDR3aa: CASSLAPYEQYF
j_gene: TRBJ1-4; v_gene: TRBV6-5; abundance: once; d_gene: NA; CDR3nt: TGTGCCAGCAGTTACGGGACACATAATGAAAAACTGTTTTTT; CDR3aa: CASSYGTHNEKLFF
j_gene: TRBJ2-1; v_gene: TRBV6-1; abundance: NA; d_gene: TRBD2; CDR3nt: TGTGCCAGCAGGGTGACTAGCGGGGTGTTGAATGAGCAGTTCTTC; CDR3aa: CASRVTSGVLNEQFF
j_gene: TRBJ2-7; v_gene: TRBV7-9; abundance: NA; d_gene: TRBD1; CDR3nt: TGTGCCAGCAGCTCAACGGACAGGGGGTTCTACGAGCAGTACTTC; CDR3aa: CASSSTDRGFYEQYF
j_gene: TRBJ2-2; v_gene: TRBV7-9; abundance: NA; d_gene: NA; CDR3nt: TGTTCCAGCAGCAGGCAGGCCGGGGAGCTGTTTTTT; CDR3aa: CSSSRQAGELFF
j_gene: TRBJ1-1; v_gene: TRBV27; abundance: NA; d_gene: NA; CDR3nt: TGTGCCAGCAGTTTCGGGAGGGGCACTGAAGCTTTCTTT; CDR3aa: CASSFGRGTEAFF
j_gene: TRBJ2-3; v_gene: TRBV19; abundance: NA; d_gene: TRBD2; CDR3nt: TGTGCCAGTGATGGACTAGCGGGGGACCAGCCTAGCACAGATACGCAGTATTTT; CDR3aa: CASDGLAGDQPSTDTQYF
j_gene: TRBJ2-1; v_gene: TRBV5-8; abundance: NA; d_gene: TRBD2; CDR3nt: TGTGCCAGCAGCTTGGGGCCTAGCGGGACCTACTCCTACAATGAGCAGTTCTTC; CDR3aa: CASSLGPSGTYSYNEQFF
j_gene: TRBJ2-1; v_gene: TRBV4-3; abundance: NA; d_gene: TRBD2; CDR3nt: TGCGCCAGCAGCCAAGATAGGGTTCTCCAGCGGGGTGGGGAGCAGTTCTTC; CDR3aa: CASSQDRVLQRGGEQFF
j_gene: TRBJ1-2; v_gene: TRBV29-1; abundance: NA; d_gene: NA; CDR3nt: TGCAGCGTTGAAGAATACGGACAGAACTATGGCTACACCTTC; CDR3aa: CSVEEYGQNYGYTF
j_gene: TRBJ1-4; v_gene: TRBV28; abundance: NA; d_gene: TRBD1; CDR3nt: TGTGCCAGCAATTTCGGGACAGGGGATGAAAAACTGTTTTTT; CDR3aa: CASNFGTGDEKLFF
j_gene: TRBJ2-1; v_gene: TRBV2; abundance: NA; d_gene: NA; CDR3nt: TGTGCCAGCCGCTATATCCCCTACAATGAGCAGTTCTTC; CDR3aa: CASRYIPYNEQFF
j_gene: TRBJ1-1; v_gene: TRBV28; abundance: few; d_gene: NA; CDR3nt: TGTGCCAGCAGTCAACAGGTAGACACTGAAGCTTTCTTT; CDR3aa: CASSQQVDTEAFF
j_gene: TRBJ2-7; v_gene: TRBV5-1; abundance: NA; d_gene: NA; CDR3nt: TGCGCCAGCAGCGGCGGGGTCTACGAGCAGTACTTC; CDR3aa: CASSGGVYEQYF
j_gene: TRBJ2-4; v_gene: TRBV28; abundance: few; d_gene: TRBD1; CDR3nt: TGTGCCAGCAAAAAGACAGGGATCCTAGCCAAAAACATTCAGTACTTC; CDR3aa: CASKKTGILAKNIQYF
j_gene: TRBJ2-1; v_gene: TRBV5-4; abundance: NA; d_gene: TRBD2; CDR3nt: TGTGCCAGCAGCTTGGATAAGTTAGCGGGAGTTGAGCAGTTCTTC; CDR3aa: CASSLDKLAGVEQFF
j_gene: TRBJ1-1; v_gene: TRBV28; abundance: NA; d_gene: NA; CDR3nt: TGTGCCAGCAGCAGAATCCTCTCACGAATGAACACTGAAGCTTTCTTT; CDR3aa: CASSRILSRMNTEAFF
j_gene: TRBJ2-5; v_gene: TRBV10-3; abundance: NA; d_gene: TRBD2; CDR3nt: TGTGCCATCAGTGAGCTGTCTAGCGGTAAAGAGACCCAGTACTTC; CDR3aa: CAISELSSGKETQYF
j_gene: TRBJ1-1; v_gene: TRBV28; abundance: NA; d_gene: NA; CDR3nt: TGTGCCAGCAGTTTATATAGGGGCACTGAAGCTTTCTTT; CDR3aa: CASSLYRGTEAFF
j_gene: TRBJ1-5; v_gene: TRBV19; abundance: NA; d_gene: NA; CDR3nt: TGTGCCAGTAGTCGGTCTCGGGAAACGGTTACCCCCCAGCATTTT; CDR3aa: CASSRSRETVTPQHF
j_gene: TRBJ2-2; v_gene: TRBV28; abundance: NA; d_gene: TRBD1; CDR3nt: TGTGCCAGCAGTCCTTGGCGGGACAGGGACACCGGGGAGCTGTTTTTT; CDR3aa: CASSPWRDRDTGELFF